This T cell receptor (beta chain) was observed in a study of CD8+ T cells in alopecia areata. Extracted from the samples, RNA was reverse transcribed into cDNA to serve as the sequencing template. Repertoires were generated with immunoSEQ multiplex PCR, while TCRdb's copy carries only in-frame clones and drops some. The repertoire includes 150,000 or so clones, roughly 50% of them detected once, and about a sixth sits in the top ten. Treatment of the sample: oral pan-JAK inhibitor, 5-10 mg twice daily. Samples from alopecia areata patients were lesional scalp punch biopsies and peripheral blood. PBMCs served as the source from which CD4+ and CD8+ T cells were sorted. The receptor's source is a human donor with alopecia areata. The sample was CD4+ T cells sorted from blood, taken between weeks 55 and 65, from a patient treated with tofacitinib.

DNA of the CDR3: TGTGCCAGCAGCTCCGGGACTAGACCCGATACGCAGTATTTT. Translation: CASSSGTRPDTQYF. The rearrangement joins TRBV7-9 to TRBJ2-3; TRBD2 matches at 8 bases. The CDR3 has 14 residues. Losses at the gene ends were 4 bases for V and 6 bases for J; bases not matched to a gene: 6. Germline V gene sequence: CDR1 SEHNR, CDR2 FQNEAQ (reference sequence).